The present T cell receptor beta chain was sequenced within a study of long-term antiretroviral therapy in people with HIV. A note on this clone: Its matching antigen is unknown.

Study-wide results and caveats: Relative to control repertoires, HIV repertoires exhibited narrower CDR3 length ranges. All time points showed a repertoire dominated by clones expanded before ART.

At survey level, the immunoSEQ assay was run in its v3.0 version. Libraries were prepared by immunoSEQ multiplex PCR; TCRdb keeps only in-frame clonotypes and omits some of them. This table holds about 17,000 clones, just over 90% found once. The CDR3 sequence is 15 residues long. The V segment lost 3 bases and the J segment 4 bases; nucleotides outside the gene matches: 11. The germline V gene encodes CDR1 SQVTM and CDR2 ANQGSEA. One or more pre-ART and two or more post-ART PBMC samples were available from each donor. Samples held roughly 0.9-10 million cryopreserved PBMC, and DNA extraction followed.

The source is a middle-aged woman with HIV. V is TRBV29-1 and J is TRBJ1-2; 7 positions match TRBD1. The sample consisted of unsorted PBMCs, taken 0.6 years after starting antiretroviral therapy. CDR3 nucleotide sequence: TGCAGCGTTGAGCGTAAGGGGGCTCGGGGCTATGGCTACACCTTC. The encoded protein is CSVERKGARGYGYTF.